This entry describes one T cell receptor (beta chain). The data were produced by immunoSEQ multiplex PCR, yet TCRdb's version contains in-frame clones alone and is incomplete. This sample has 200,000 to 250,000 clones, with 70% to 90% found just once. The entry originates in a study of blood T cell repertoires in COVID-19. This CDR3 comprises 13 residues. Germline V CDR1 and CDR2: KGHSH, LQKENI. V lost 3 bases and J lost 9; bases outside the gene matches: 6. The sequence derives from a woman in her sixties or seventies with COVID-19, enrolled during active disease. The J gene is TRBJ1-1, the V gene TRBV18; 8 nucleotides match TRBD1. The sequenced sample was peripheral blood. For the CDR3, the DNA is TGTGCCAGCTCACCGGCAGGGGACAGGCAAGCTTTCTTT. Its protein product is CASSPAGDRQAFF.